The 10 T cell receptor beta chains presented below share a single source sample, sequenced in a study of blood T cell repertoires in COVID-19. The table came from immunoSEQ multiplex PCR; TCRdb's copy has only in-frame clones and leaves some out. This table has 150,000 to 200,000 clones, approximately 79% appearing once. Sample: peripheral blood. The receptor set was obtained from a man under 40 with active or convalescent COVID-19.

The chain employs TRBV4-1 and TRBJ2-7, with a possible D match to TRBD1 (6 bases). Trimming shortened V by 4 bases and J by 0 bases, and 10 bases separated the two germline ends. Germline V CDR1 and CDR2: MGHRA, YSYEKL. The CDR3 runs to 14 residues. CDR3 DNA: TGCGCCAGCAGCCCCCGGGACAACTCCTACGAGCAGTACTTC. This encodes CASSPRDNSYEQYF.

The DNA for the CDR3 is TGTGCCAGCAGTGCATCAACCGTGAGCATTCAGTACTTC. Protein sequence: CASSASTVSIQYF. The chain links TRBV6-1 to TRBJ2-4; D is unclear. In germline, CDR1 is MNHNS, CDR2 SASEGT. With 4 bases removed from V and 9 bases from J, the gap between germline ends came to 13 bases. The CDR3 is made up of 13 amino acids.

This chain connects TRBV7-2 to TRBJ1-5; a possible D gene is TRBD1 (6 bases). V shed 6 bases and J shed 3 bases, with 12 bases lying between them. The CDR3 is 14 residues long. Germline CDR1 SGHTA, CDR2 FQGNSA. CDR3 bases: TGTGCCAGCAGTAGAGGACAGCACAATCAGCCCCAGCATTTT. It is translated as CASSRGQHNQPQHF.

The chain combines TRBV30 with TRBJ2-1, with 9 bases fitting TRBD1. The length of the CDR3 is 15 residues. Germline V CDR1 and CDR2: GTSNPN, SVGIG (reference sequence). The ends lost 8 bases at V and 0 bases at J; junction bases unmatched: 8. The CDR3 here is CAIRDRASSYNEQFF. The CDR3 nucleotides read TGTGCCATTCGGGACAGGGCCAGCTCCTACAATGAGCAGTTCTTC.

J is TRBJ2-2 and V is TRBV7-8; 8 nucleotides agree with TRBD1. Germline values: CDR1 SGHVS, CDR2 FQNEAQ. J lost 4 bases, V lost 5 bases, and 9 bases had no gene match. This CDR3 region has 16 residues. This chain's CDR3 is CASSLQADRGTGELFF. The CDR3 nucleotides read TGTGCCAGCAGCCTGCAAGCCGACAGGGGCACCGGGGAGCTGTTTTTT. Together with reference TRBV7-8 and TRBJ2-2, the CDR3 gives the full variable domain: GAGVSQSPRYKVAKRGQDVALRCDPISGHVSLFWYQQALGQGPEFLTYFQNEAQLDKSGLPSDRFFAERPEGSVSTLKIQRTQQEDSAVYLCASSLQADRGTGELFFGEGSRLTVL.

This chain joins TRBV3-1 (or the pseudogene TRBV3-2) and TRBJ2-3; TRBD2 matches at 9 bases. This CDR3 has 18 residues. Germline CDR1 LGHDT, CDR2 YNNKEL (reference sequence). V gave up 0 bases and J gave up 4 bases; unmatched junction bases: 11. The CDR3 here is CASSQDTHSGSWPDTQYF. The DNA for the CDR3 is TGTGCCAGCAGCCAAGATACCCATAGCGGGAGTTGGCCAGATACGCAGTATTTT.

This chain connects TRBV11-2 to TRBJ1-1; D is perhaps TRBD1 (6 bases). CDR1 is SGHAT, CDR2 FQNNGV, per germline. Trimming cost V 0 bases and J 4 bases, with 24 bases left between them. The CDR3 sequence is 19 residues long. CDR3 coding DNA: TGTGCCAGCAGCTTAGACCCATTCGACGGGGGGCTAATTTCCACTGAAGCTTTCTTT. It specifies CASSLDPFDGGLISTEAFF.

CDR3 nucleotides: TGCGCCAGCAGCCTGGGGGCCCTCACAGATACGCAGTATTTT. Amino acids: CASSLGALTDTQYF. The chain couples TRBV5-1 to TRBJ2-3; the D gene is possibly TRBD1 (6 bases). Trimming stripped 4 bases from V and 2 bases from J, with 11 bases between. This CDR3 contains 14 residues. Germline CDR1 and CDR2: SGHRS and YFSETQ.

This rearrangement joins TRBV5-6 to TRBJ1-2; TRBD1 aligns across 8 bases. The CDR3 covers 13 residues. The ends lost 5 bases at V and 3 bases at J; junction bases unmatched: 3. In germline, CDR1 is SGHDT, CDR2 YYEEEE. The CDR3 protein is CASRLQGDYGYTF. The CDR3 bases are TGTGCCAGCAGGTTACAGGGGGACTATGGCTACACCTTC. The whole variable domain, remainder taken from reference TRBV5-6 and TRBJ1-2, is DAGVTQSPTHLIKTRGQQVTLRCSPKSGHDTVSWYQQALGQGPQFIFQYYEEEERQRGNFPDRFSGHQFPNYSSELNVNALLLGDSALYLCASRLQGDYGYTFGSGTRLTVV.

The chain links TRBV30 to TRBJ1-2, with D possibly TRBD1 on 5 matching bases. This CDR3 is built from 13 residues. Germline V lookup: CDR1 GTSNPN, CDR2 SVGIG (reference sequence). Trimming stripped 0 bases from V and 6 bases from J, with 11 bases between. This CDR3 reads CAWSVKGADGYTF. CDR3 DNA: TGTGCCTGGAGTGTAAAAGGGGCGGATGGCTACACCTTC. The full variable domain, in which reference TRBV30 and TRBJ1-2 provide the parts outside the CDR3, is SQTIHQWPATLVQPVGSPLSLECTVEGTSNPNLYWYRQAAGRGLQLLFYSVGIGQISSEVPQNLSASRPQDRQFILSSKKLLLSDSGFYLCAWSVKGADGYTFGSGTRLTVV.